The rows below give T cell receptor beta chains drawn from one sample of a study of cytomegalovirus exposure and HLA in healthy donors. The data were produced by immunoSEQ multiplex PCR, yet TCRdb's version contains in-frame clones alone and is incomplete. The sample carries roughly 110,000 clones, approximately 80% recorded once. Sequencing used PBMCs. Every receptor here comes from a man aged 35 to 55 in good health and CMV-seropositive. The CDR3 runs from the conserved cysteine through the conserved F or W. A D gene is named only where the DNA matches it firmly. Not all rows give a size; the values are once, few, many and, for expanded clones, a class.

d_gene,j_gene,v_gene,abundance,CDR3aa,CDR3nt
TRBD2,TRBJ2-4,TRBV7-2,NA,CASSLKSGSGVLAKNIQYF,TGTGCCAGCAGCTTAAAGTCCGGGAGCGGGGTACTAGCCAAAAACATTCAGTACTTC
NA,TRBJ2-7,TRBV7-9,NA,CASSLGRDTYEQYF,TGTGCCAGCAGCTTAGGCAGGGACACCTACGAGCAGTACTTC
TRBD1,TRBJ2-7,TRBV7-9,NA,CASSETGGIGYEQYF,TGTGCCAGCAGTGAAACAGGGGGTATTGGCTACGAGCAGTACTTC
NA,TRBJ1-4,TRBV30,NA,CAWSIPRGVGEKLFF,TGTGCCTGGAGCATCCCTAGGGGTGTTGGCGAAAAACTGTTTTTT
TRBD2,TRBJ2-3,TRBV9,NA,CASSDSGGADTQYF,TGTGCCAGCAGCGATAGCGGGGGAGCAGATACGCAGTATTTT
TRBD1,TRBJ1-1,TRBV4-1,NA,CASSQESGGGSEAFF,TGCGCCAGCAGCCAAGAATCAGGGGGTGGGTCTGAAGCTTTCTTT
NA,TRBJ1-1,TRBV7-6,NA,CASSPIRSTEAFF,TGTGCCAGCAGCCCCATACGGAGCACTGAAGCTTTCTTT
NA,TRBJ1-2,TRBV12-5,NA,CASGLADGMGHYGYTF,TGTGCTAGTGGTTTGGCGGACGGTATGGGGCACTATGGCTACACCTTC
NA,TRBJ2-2,TRBV5-1,once,CASSLSSQAGELFF,TGCGCCAGCAGCTTGTCGTCCCAGGCCGGGGAGCTGTTTTTT
TRBD2,TRBJ2-3,TRBV30,once,CAWSYGTSGATDTQYF,TGTGCCTGGAGTTACGGGACTAGCGGGGCCACAGATACGCAGTATTTT
TRBD1,TRBJ1-4,TRBV5-1,NA,CASKTGGATNEKLFF,TGCGCCAGCAAGACAGGGGGCGCGACTAATGAAAAACTGTTTTTT
NA,TRBJ2-3,TRBV5-1,NA,CASFPVPSRSTDTQYF,TGCGCCAGCTTTCCGGTCCCCAGCAGGTCCACAGATACGCAGTATTTT
NA,TRBJ2-5,TRBV2,NA,CASSKGRGETQYF,TGTGCCAGCAGTAAGGGGCGGGGAGAGACCCAGTACTTC
TRBD1,TRBJ1-2,TRBV5-4,NA,CASSGGQLVPYGYTF,TGTGCCAGCAGCGGGGGACAGCTAGTCCCCTATGGCTACACCTTC
NA,TRBJ2-3,TRBV4-1,few,CASSPGRGGSNTDTQYF,TGCGCCAGCAGCCCTGGTAGGGGAGGATCTAACACAGATACGCAGTATTTT
NA,TRBJ2-3,TRBV2,NA,CASSELGAGYF,TGTGCCAGCAGTGAATTGGGGGCGGGGTATTTT
NA,TRBJ1-6,TRBV11-1,NA,CASSPRGNNSPLHF,TGTGCCAGCAGCCCGAGGGGGAATAATTCACCCCTCCACTTT
NA,TRBJ2-1,TRBV1,once,CTSSQDRAGGPLREQFF,TGCACCAGCAGCCAAGACCGAGCGGGGGGTCCGTTAAGAGAGCAGTTCTTC
NA,TRBJ2-2,TRBV7-9,NA,CASSLGGGRTGELFF,TGTGCCAGCAGCTTAGGGGGCGGAAGGACCGGGGAGCTGTTTTTT
NA,TRBJ1-1,TRBV7-9,NA,CASSRPVTGIHTEAFF,TGTGCCAGCAGCCGACCCGTGACAGGAATTCACACTGAAGCTTTCTTT
NA,TRBJ2-7,TRBV18,few,CASSRYATYEQYF,TGTGCCAGCTCACGTTACGCGACCTACGAGCAGTACTTC
NA,TRBJ2-6,TRBV7-9,few,CASSGGDVGANVLTF,TGTGCCAGCAGCGGAGGGGATGTGGGGGCCAACGTCCTGACTTTC
NA,TRBJ2-5,TRBV19,NA,CASSITGETQYF,TGTGCCAGTAGTATTACAGGAGAGACCCAGTACTTC
TRBD1,TRBJ1-5,TRBV6-1,few,CASSVTTGGGQPQHF,TGTGCCAGCAGTGTAACGACAGGGGGCGGTCAGCCCCAGCATTTT
TRBD1,TRBJ2-2,TRBV5-1,NA,CASSLAGTGGASNTGELFF,TGCGCCAGCAGCTTGGCCGGGACAGGGGGCGCCTCGAACACCGGGGAGCTGTTTTTT
TRBD2,TRBJ2-2,TRBV2,few,CASSEVGTSSNTGELFF,TGTGCCAGCAGTGAGGTCGGGACTAGCTCGAACACCGGGGAGCTGTTTTTT
TRBD1,TRBJ1-1,TRBV12-5,once,CASGLETGSYTEAFF,TGTGCTAGTGGTTTGGAGACAGGGAGTTACACTGAAGCTTTCTTT
TRBD2,TRBJ2-3,TRBV7-6,NA,CASSRTSGGTTDTQYF,TGTGCCAGCAGCCGAACTAGCGGGGGGACAACAGATACGCAGTATTTT
TRBD2,TRBJ2-7,TRBV4-3,NA,CASSQEYGTSYEQYF,TGCGCCAGCAGCCAAGAGTACGGGACTAGCTACGAGCAGTACTTC
NA,TRBJ2-7,TRBV27,NA,CASSQAYGYEQYF,TGTGCCAGCAGCCAGGCTTATGGCTACGAGCAGTACTTC
TRBD2,TRBJ2-4,TRBV2,NA,CASRQGGGNIQYF,TGTGCCAGCAGGCAGGGCGGGGGGAACATTCAGTACTTC
NA,TRBJ1-3,TRBV4-2,NA,CASSQRGFSGNTIYF,TGTGCCAGCAGCCAAAGGGGTTTCTCTGGAAACACCATATATTTT
NA,TRBJ2-3,TRBV9,NA,CAGSEGAVTDTQYF,TGTGCCGGATCAGAGGGAGCGGTTACAGATACGCAGTATTTT
NA,TRBJ2-3,TRBV5-1,NA,CASTPQGITDTQYF,TGCGCCAGCACCCCACAGGGAATCACAGATACGCAGTATTTT
TRBD1,TRBJ2-1,TRBV11-3,few,CASSLTGGNEQFF,TGTGCCAGCAGCTTGACAGGGGGCAATGAGCAGTTCTTC